This TCR beta chain was sequenced during a study of beta chain features in type 1 diabetes. The wider study: No age, gender or cell yield differences were seen between patients and healthy donors.

One heparinised draw of blood, averaging roughly 110 mL, came from each donor. CD45RO/CCR7/CD25/CD127/CD95/CD27 separated CD4+ naive, central memory, regulatory and stem cell-like memory cells by sorting. Expressed TCRB transcripts got sequenced, as all isolated RNA was reverse transcribed. TCRdb's table, derived via immunoSEQ multiplex PCR, lists solely in-frame clones and lacks some. The profile shows about 120,000 clones, 16% of them singletons. Study-level findings and limits: A PCR bias possibly favoring shorter templates would apply equally to patients and controls. TCRB CDR3s from Type 1 diabetes patients were moderately but significantly shorter in all four CD4+ subsets.

Trimming took off 5 bases at V and 9 bases at J, with 18 bases between the two ends. Germline V gene sequence: CDR1 SGDLS, CDR2 YYNGEE. The CDR3 totals 15 residues. Only a few counts were recorded for this clone. What it binds is not known. The sequenced sample consisted of central memory CD4+ T cells from blood. The TCR comes from a man younger than 40 with type 1 diabetes. The rearrangement uses TRBV9 and TRBJ1-6; D gene unclear. The CDR3 region has the DNA TGTGCCAGCAGTGACCCCCGGACTGAGGGTTCACCCCTCCACTTT. It yields the protein CASSDPRTEGSPLHF. Supplemented by reference TRBV9 and TRBJ1-6, the full variable domain reads DSGVTQTPKHLITATGQRVTLRCSPRSGDLSVYWYQQSLDQGLQFLIQYYNGEERAKGNILERFSAQQFPDLHSELNLSSLELGDSALYFCASSDPRTEGSPLHFGNGTRLTVT.